This section outlines one TCR beta chain sequence together with its context. The V gene end was trimmed by 8 bases and the J gene end by 2 bases; junction bases not matched to a gene: 0. The germline gives CDR1 SEHNR, CDR2 FQNEAQ (reference sequence). This CDR3 spans 12 amino acids. Here immunoSEQ multiplex PCR was the method, and the copy in TCRdb shows in-frame clones only, minus some. The sample holds around 140,000 clones, roughly 80% seen once. The data stem from a study of blood T cell repertoires in COVID-19. Sequencing input: peripheral blood. The J gene is TRBJ2-7, the V gene TRBV7-9; 10 positions match TRBD1. The TCR sequence derives from a woman aged 60-70 years with acute or convalescent COVID-19. This CDR3 reads CASGQGAYEQYF. For the CDR3, the DNA is TGTGCCAGCGGACAGGGGGCCTACGAGCAGTACTTC.